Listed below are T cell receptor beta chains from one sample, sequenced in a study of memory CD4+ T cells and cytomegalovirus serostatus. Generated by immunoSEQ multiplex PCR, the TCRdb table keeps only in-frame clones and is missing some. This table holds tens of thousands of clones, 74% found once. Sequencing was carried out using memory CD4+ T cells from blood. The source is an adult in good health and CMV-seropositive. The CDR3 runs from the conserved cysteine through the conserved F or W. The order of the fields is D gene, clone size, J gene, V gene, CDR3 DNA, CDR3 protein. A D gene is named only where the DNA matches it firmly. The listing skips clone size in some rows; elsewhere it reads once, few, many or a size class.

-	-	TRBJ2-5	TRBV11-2	TGTGCCAGCAGCTTACAGGAGGGGGAGACCCAGTACTTC	CASSLQEGETQYF
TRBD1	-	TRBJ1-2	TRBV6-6	TGTGCCAGCAGGACAGGGAACTATGGCTACACCTTC	CASRTGNYGYTF
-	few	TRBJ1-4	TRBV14	TGTGCCAGCAGCCGACACGGGGTTAATGAAAAACTGTTTTTT	CASSRHGVNEKLFF
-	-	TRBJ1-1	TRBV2	TGTGCCAGCACTTGGACAACTATGAACACTGAAGCTTTCTTT	CASTWTTMNTEAFF
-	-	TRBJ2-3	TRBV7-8	TGTGCCAGCAGCTTAGGAGGTTGGGCAGATACGCAGTATTTT	CASSLGGWADTQYF
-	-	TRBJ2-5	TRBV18	TGTGCCAGCTCACCAGAGGTGGACGTCCAAGAGACCCAGTACTTC	CASSPEVDVQETQYF
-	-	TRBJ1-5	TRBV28	TGTGCCAGCAGTCCGCCCGGGGCGTTTGGTCAGCCCCAGCATTTT	CASSPPGAFGQPQHF
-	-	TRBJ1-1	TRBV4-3	TGCGCCAGCAGCCAAGAGGGGTACACTGAAGCTTTCTTT	CASSQEGYTEAFF
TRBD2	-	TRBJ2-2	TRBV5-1	TGCGCCAGCAGCTTGACCGCGGGAGGCACCGGGGAGCTGTTTTTT	CASSLTAGGTGELFF
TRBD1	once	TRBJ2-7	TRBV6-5	TGTGCCAGCAGTTATTTAACGGGACAGGGTTCCTACGAGCAGTACTTC	CASSYLTGQGSYEQYF
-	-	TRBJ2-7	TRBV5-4	TGTGCCAGCAGCTTGGGGTTGGACAGCGCCTACGAGCAGTACTTC	CASSLGLDSAYEQYF
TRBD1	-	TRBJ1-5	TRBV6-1	TGTGCCAGCACCCGGGGACAGTCAGATCAGCCCCAGCATTTT	CASTRGQSDQPQHF
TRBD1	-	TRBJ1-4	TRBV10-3	TGTGCCATCAGCCGGGACAGGGGAAATGAAAAACTGTTTTTT	CAISRDRGNEKLFF
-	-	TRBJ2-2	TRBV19	TGTGCCAGTAGTATAATGAGGAGTGCGAACACCGGGGAGCTGTTTTTT	CASSIMRSANTGELFF
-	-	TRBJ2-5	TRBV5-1	TGCGCCAGCAGCTTGCGGAGGAGGCAAGAGACCCAGTACTTC	CASSLRRRQETQYF
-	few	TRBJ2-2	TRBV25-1	TGTGCCAGCAATACAGACACCGGGGAGCTGTTTTTT	CASNTDTGELFF